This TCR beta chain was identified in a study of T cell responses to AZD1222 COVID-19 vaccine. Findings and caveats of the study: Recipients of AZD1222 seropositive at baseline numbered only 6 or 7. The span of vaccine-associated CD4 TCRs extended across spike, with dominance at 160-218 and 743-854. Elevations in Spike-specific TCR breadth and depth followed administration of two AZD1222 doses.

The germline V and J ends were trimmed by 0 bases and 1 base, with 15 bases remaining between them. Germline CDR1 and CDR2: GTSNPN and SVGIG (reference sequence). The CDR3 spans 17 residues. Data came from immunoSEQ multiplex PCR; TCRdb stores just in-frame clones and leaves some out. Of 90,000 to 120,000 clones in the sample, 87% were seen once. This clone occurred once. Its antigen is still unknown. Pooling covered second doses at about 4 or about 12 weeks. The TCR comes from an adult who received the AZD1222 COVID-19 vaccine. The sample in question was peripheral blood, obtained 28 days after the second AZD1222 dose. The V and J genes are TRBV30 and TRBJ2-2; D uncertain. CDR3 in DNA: TGTGCCTGGAGTGTTGTAGAGCGAATCCAGAACACCGGGGAGCTGTTTTTT. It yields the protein CAWSVVERIQNTGELFF.